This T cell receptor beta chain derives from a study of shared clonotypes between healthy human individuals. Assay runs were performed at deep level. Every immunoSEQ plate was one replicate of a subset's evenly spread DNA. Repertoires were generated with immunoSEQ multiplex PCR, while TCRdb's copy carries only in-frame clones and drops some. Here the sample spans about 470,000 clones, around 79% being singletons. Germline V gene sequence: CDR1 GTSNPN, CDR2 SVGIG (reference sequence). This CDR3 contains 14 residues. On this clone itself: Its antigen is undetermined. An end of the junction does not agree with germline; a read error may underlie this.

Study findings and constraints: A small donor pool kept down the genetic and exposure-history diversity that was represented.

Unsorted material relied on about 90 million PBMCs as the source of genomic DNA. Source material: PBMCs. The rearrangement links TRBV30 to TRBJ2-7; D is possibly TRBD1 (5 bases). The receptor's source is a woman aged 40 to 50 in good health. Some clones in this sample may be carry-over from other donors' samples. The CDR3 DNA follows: TGTGCCTGGAGTGAGGGGTCAACCACCTACGAGCGGTACTTC. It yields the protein CAWSEGSTTYERYF.